This TCR beta chain was obtained from a study of cytomegalovirus exposure and HLA in healthy donors. About the research overall: Earlier, approximately 180 million T cells were analyzed, and over 95 million unique TCR beta sequences were found among them.

In this sample, this clone turned up a few times. Its antigen remains unidentified. It was with 60 Vbeta and 13 Jbeta primers that the PCR ran. Profiled with immunoSEQ multiplex PCR; TCRdb holds only in-frame clones, not every one. Among about 130,000 clones listed, roughly a sixth were seen once. Samples came from healthy bone marrow donors. Study-level points and caveats: Within a later analysis, the majority of CMV-associated TCR beta chains appeared HLA-restricted. It was reported that TCR beta sequences correctly inferred the HLA-A and HLA-B alleles for most subjects.

The sequenced material came from PBMCs. The sequence was collected from a female donor in good health and CMV-seropositive.

CDR3 DNA: TGCGCCAGCAGCCAAGATCCCGACAGGCTGGAGACCCAGTACTTC. It specifies CASSQDPDRLETQYF. The chain carries TRBV4-3 and TRBJ2-5; the D gene is possibly TRBD1 (6 bases). The CDR3 is 15 residues long. Germline-derived CDR1 and CDR2 are LGHNA and YSLEER. Trimming took 0 bases from V and 5 from J, leaving 13 bases between them.